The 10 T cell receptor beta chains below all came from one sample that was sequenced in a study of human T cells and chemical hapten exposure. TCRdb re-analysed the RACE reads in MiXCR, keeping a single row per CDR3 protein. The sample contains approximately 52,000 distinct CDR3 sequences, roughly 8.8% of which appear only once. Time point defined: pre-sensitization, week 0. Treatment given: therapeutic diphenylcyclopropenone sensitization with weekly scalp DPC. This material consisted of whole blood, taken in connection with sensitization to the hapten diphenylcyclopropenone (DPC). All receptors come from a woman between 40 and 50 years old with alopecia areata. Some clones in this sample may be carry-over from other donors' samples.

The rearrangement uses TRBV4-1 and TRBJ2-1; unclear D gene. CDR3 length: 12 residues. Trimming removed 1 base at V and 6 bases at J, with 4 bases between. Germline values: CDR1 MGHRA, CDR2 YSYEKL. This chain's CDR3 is CASSQGGNEQFF. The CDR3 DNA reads TGCGCCAGCAGCCAAGGAGGCAATGAGCAGTTCTTC.

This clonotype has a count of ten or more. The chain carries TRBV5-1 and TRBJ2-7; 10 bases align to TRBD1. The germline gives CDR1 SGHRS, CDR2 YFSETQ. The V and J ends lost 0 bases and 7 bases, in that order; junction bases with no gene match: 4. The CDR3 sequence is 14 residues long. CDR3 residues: CASSLDWTGGEQYF. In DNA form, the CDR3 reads TGCGCCAGCAGCTTGGACTGGACAGGGGGTGAGCAGTACTTC. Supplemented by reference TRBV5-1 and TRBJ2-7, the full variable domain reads KAGVTQTPRYLIKTRGQQVTLSCSPISGHRSVSWYQQTPGQGLQFLFEYFSETQRNKGNFPGRFSGRQFSNSRSEMNVSTLELGDSALYLCASSLDWTGGEQYFGPGTRLTVT.

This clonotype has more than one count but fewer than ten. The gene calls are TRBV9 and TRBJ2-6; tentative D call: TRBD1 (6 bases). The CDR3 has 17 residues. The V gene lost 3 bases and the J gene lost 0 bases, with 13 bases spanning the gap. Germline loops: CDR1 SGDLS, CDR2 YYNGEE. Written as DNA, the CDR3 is TGTGCCAGCAGCGGTCAGGGGTCCAGCTCTGGGGCCAACGTCCTGACTTTC. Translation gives CASSGQGSSSGANVLTF.

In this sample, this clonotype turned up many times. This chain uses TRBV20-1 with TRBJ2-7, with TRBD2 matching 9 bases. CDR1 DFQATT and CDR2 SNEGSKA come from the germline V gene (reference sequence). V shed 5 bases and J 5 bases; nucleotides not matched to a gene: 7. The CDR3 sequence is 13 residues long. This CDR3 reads CSALRGTSNEQYF. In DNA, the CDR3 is TGCAGTGCTCTTAGAGGGACTAGCAACGAGCAGTACTTC.

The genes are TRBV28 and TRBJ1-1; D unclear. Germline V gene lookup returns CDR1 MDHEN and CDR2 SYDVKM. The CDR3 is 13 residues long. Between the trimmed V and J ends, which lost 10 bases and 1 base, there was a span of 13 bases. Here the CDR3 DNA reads TGTGCCACCGGGCGGCCAGCGAACACTGAAGCTTTCTTT. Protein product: CATGRPANTEAFF.

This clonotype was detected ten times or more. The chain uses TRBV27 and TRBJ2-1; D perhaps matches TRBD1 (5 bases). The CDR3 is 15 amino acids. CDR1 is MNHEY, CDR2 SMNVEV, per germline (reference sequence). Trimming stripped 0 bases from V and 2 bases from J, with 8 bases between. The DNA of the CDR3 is TGTGCCAGCAGTTTATCTTGGACAACCTACAATGAGCAGTTCTTC. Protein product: CASSLSWTTYNEQFF.

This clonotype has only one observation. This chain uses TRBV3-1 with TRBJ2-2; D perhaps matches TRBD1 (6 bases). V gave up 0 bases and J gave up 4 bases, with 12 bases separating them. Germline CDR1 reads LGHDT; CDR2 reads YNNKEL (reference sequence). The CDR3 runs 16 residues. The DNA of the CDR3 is TGTGCCAGCAGCCAAGAACAGGGCCGGGGCACCGGGGAGCTGTTTTTT. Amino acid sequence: CASSQEQGRGTGELFF.

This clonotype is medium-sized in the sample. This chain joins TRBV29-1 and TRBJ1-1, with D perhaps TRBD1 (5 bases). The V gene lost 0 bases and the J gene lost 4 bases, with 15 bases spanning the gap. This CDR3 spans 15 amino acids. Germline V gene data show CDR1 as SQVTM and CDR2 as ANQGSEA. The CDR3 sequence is CSVEDIRPGGTEAFF. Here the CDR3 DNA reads TGCAGCGTTGAAGATATTCGGCCCGGGGGCACTGAAGCTTTCTTT.

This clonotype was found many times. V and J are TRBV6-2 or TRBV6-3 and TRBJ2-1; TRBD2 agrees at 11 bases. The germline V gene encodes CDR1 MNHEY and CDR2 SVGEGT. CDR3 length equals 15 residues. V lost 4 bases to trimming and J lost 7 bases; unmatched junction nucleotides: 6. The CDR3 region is CASSSASGGSNEQFF. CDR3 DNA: TGTGCCAGCAGTTCGGCTAGCGGGGGGTCGAATGAGCAGTTCTTC.

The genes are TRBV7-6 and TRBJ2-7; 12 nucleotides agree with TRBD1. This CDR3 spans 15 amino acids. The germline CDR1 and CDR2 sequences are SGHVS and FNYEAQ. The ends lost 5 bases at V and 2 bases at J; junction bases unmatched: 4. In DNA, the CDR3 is TGTGCCAGCAGCAGCCGGGACAGGGGGCCCTACGAGCAGTACTTC. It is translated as CASSSRDRGPYEQYF.